These T cell receptor beta chains were read from a single sample in a study of cytomegalovirus exposure and HLA in healthy donors. Data came from immunoSEQ multiplex PCR; TCRdb stores just in-frame clones and leaves some out. The data contain 100,000 to 150,000 clones, around 78% of them seen just once; the ten biggest clones take up around 4%. Sequencing was carried out using PBMCs. The receptor set was obtained from a man in his forties or fifties in good health and CMV-seronegative. The CDR3 runs from the conserved cysteine through the conserved F or W. A D gene is named only where the DNA matches it firmly. Size values are once, few and many counts, or a class for expanded clones, and some rows have none.

V gene,J gene,CDR3 length,clone size,D gene,CDR3 DNA,CDR3 protein
TRBV18,TRBJ1-4,15,few,TRBD1,TGTGCCAGCTCACCACCCGACAGGGTGGGAGGAAAACTGTTTTTT,CASSPPDRVGGKLFF
TRBV20-1,TRBJ2-3,10,NA,NA,TGCAGTGCCGCCGCGGTGGGGCAGTATTTT,CSAAAVGQYF
TRBV7-6,TRBJ1-5,13,NA,NA,TGTGCCAGCAGCTTATCGGGGTCCAAGCCCCAGCATTTT,CASSLSGSKPQHF
TRBV5-4,TRBJ2-7,13,NA,NA,TGTGCCAGCAGCTTGGACAGCTTCTACGAGCAGTACTTC,CASSLDSFYEQYF
TRBV7-2,TRBJ2-7,16,NA,TRBD2,TGTGCCAGCAGCTTATGGGCTAGCGGGAGCTCCTACGAGCAGTACTTC,CASSLWASGSSYEQYF
TRBV27,TRBJ1-1,10,NA,NA,TGTGCCAGCATTGGGGGCGAAGCTTTCTTT,CASIGGEAFF
TRBV6-6,TRBJ2-1,13,NA,NA,TGTGCCAGTAAAGCCGCGGAAAGCGAGGAGCAGTTCTTC,CASKAAESEEQFF
TRBV9,TRBJ2-6,16,NA,NA,TGTGCCAGCAGCGGGGGAGGAACAGCTGGGGCCAACGTCCTGACTTTC,CASSGGGTAGANVLTF
TRBV28,TRBJ1-5,12,NA,NA,TGTGCCAGCAGCCAGGGGTATCAGCCCCAGCATTTT,CASSQGYQPQHF
TRBV28,TRBJ1-1,14,NA,TRBD1,TGTGCCTCTGTCCCCCGACAGGGGGGCACTGAAGCTTTCTTT,CASVPRQGGTEAFF
TRBV6-6,TRBJ1-4,15,NA,NA,TGTGCCAGCAGGTTCACAGGGTGGGTGGGGTCGGGACTGTTTTTT,CASRFTGWVGSGLFF
TRBV5-1,TRBJ2-7,15,NA,TRBD1,TGCGCCAGCAGCGTGGGACAGAATCTAGCCTACGAGCAGTACTTC,CASSVGQNLAYEQYF
TRBV11-1,TRBJ2-2,13,NA,NA,TGTGCCACCGGGACAAGAAACACCGGGGAGCTGTTTTTT,CATGTRNTGELFF
TRBV7-6,TRBJ2-5,16,NA,TRBD2,TGTGCCAGCAGCTTAGCCCGACGGGGGGTACAAGAGACCCAGTACTTC,CASSLARRGVQETQYF
TRBV4-3,TRBJ2-6,17,NA,NA,TGCGCCAGCAGCCAAGATGGGGAAACCTCTGGGGCCAACGGCCTGACTTTC,CASSQDGETSGANGLTF
TRBV4-1,TRBJ2-3,17,few,TRBD2,TGCGCCAGCAGCCCGACAGAGCGGGGGGGCCGAACAGATACGCAGTATTTT,CASSPTERGGRTDTQYF
TRBV6-6,TRBJ1-5,16,few,NA,TGTGCCAGCAGTTGGGTAGGGGTGGGGAGCAATCAGCCCCAGCATTTT,CASSWVGVGSNQPQHF
TRBV27,TRBJ2-2,14,NA,TRBD1,TGTGCCAGCAAATGGACAGGGCCCACCGGGGAGCTGTTTTTT,CASKWTGPTGELFF
TRBV11-2,TRBJ1-5,14,NA,NA,TGTGCCAGCAGTTTGGACAGCCTTAATCAGCCCCAGCATTTT,CASSLDSLNQPQHF
TRBV11-2,TRBJ1-4,14,NA,NA,TGTGCCAGCAGCTTAGGTGTCCTAAATGAAAAACTGTTTTTT,CASSLGVLNEKLFF
TRBV9,TRBJ2-7,15,NA,NA,TGTGCCAGCAGCGTAGGGCCCACACCAGCCTACGAGCAGTACTTC,CASSVGPTPAYEQYF
TRBV2,TRBJ2-1,12,NA,NA,TGTGCCAGCAGGACTGGGGGCAGTGAGCAGTTCTTC,CASRTGGSEQFF
TRBV7-9,TRBJ2-2,15,NA,TRBD1,TGTGCCAGCAGCCCGGGACAGGGTTCGGCCGGGGAGCTGTTTTTT,CASSPGQGSAGELFF
TRBV11-1,TRBJ2-7,15,once,NA,TGTGCCAGCAGCTTCGACGACAGGGAGGTAGACGAGCAGTACTTC,CASSFDDREVDEQYF
TRBV18,TRBJ1-4,15,once,NA,TGTGCCAGCTCACCACCGGGGCAACCTAATGAAAAACTGTTTTTT,CASSPPGQPNEKLFF
TRBV7-9,TRBJ2-3,13,NA,NA,TGTGCCAGCAGCTTACAGTTGTTGGATACGCAGTATTTT,CASSLQLLDTQYF
TRBV7-2,TRBJ1-1,14,few,NA,TGTGCCAGCAGCCCAAGGACAATGAACACTGAAGCTTTCTTT,CASSPRTMNTEAFF
TRBV19,TRBJ2-7,17,NA,TRBD1,TGTGCCAGTAGTATAGATTTTATCGGGACAGGGCAATACGAGCAGTACTTC,CASSIDFIGTGQYEQYF
TRBV13,TRBJ2-6,14,few,NA,TGTGCCAGCAGCTTATATTCTGGGGCCAACGTCCTGACTTTC,CASSLYSGANVLTF
TRBV5-1,TRBJ2-1,14,NA,TRBD2,TGCGCCTCCTCTAGCGGGGGGGCGGGGAATGAGCAGTTCTTC,CASSSGGAGNEQFF
TRBV19,TRBJ2-7,13,NA,NA,TGTGCCAGTAGTACCCGGACAGCCTACGAGCAGTACTTC,CASSTRTAYEQYF
TRBV6-5,TRBJ1-2,11,NA,NA,TGTGCCAGCAGGGACAGTTATGGCTACACCTTC,CASRDSYGYTF
TRBV5-1,TRBJ2-5,14,few,TRBD2,TGCGCCAGCACCTCGGAACGGGGAGGGGAGACCCAGTACTTC,CASTSERGGETQYF
TRBV5-4,TRBJ2-7,14,NA,TRBD1,TGTGCCAGCAGCCCTCGACAGGGCAACTACGAGCAGTACTTC,CASSPRQGNYEQYF
TRBV28,TRBJ2-5,15,NA,NA,TGTGCCAGCACCCCCGCGGGTCTCGGGCAAGAGACCCAGTACTTC,CASTPAGLGQETQYF
TRBV4-2,TRBJ1-1,12,NA,NA,TGTGCCAGCAGCCAAGCGAGCGCTGAAGCTTTCTTT,CASSQASAEAFF
TRBV7-9,TRBJ2-7,16,NA,TRBD1,TGTGCCAGCAGCGTTATTTTAACAGGGGGCTCCTACGAGCAGTACTTC,CASSVILTGGSYEQYF
TRBV2,TRBJ2-3,13,NA,NA,TGTGCCAGCAGTGTTAGCAGGGAAAATACGCAGTATTTT,CASSVSRENTQYF
TRBV7-3,TRBJ2-7,14,NA,NA,TGTGCCAGCAGCCCAGGAGGCAGTCCCTACGAGCAGTACTTC,CASSPGGSPYEQYF
TRBV27,TRBJ1-1,13,NA,NA,TGTGCCAGCAGTGCCGGGATAGGCACTGAAGCTTTCTTT,CASSAGIGTEAFF